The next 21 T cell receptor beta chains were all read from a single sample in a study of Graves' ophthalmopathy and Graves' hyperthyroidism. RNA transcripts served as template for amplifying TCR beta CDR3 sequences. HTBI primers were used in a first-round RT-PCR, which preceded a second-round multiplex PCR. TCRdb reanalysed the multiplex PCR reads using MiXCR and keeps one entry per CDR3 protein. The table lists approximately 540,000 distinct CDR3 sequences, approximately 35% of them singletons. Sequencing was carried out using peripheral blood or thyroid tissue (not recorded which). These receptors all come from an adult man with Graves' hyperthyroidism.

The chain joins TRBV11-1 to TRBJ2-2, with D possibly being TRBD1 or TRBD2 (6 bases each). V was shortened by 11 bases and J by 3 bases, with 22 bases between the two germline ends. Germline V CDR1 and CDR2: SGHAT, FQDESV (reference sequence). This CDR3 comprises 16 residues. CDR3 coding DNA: TGTGCCTGGAGTGGGGGGCAGGGGAAGTACACCGGGGAGCTGTTTTTT. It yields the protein CAWSGGQGKYTGELFF.

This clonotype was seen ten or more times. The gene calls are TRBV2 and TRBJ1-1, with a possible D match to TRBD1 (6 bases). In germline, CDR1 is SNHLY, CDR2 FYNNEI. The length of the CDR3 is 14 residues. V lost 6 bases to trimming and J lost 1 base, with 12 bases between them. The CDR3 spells CASSPDRSNTEAFF. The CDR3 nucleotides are TGTGCCAGCAGCCCTGACAGGTCGAACACTGAAGCTTTCTTT.

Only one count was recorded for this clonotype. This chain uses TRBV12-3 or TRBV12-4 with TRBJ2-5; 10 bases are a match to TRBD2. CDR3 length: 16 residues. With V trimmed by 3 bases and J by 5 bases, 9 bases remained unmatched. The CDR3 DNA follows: TGTGCCAGCAGTTTGTCTAGCGGGGGCATTTTGGAGACCCAGTACTTC. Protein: CASSLSSGGILETQYF.

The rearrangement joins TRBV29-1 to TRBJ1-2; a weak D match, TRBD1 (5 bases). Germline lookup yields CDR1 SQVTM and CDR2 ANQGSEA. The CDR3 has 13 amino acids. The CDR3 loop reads CNVGGKMNYGYTF. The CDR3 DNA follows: TGCAACGTGGGGGGAAAGATGAACTATGGCTACACCTTC.

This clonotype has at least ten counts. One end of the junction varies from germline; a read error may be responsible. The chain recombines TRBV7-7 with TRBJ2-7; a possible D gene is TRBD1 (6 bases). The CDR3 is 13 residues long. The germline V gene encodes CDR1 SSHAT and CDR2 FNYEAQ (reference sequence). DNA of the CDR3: TGTGCTAGCAGCCCCGGGACAAGGTACGAGCAGTACTTC. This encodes CASSPGTRYEQYF. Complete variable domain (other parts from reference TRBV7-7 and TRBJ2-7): GAGVSQSPRYKVTKRGQDVTLRCDPISSHATLYWYQQALGQGPEFLTYFNYEAQPDKSGLPSDRFSAERPEGSISTLTIQRTEQRDSAMYRCASSPGTRYEQYFGPGTRLTVT.

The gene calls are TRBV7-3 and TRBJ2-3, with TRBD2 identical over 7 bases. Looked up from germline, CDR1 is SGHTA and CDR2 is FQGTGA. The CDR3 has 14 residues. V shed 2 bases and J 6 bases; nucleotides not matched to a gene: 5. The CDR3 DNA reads TGTGCCAGCAGCTTACACACTAGCGAGGATACGCAGTATTTT. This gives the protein CASSLHTSEDTQYF.

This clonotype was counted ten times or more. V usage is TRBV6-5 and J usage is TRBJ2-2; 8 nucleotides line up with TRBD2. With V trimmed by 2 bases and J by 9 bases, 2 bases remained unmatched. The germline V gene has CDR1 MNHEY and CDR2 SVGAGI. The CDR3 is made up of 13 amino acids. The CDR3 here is CASSYGGGRELFF. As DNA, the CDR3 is TGTGCCAGCAGTTACGGCGGGGGGAGGGAGCTGTTTTTT.

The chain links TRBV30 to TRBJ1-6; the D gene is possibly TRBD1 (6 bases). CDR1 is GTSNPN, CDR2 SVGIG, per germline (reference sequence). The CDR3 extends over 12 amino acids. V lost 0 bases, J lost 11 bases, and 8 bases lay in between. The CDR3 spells CAWSVRDTPLHF. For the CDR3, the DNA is TGTGCCTGGAGTGTACGGGACACACCCCTCCACTTT. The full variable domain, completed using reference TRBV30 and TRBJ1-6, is SQTIHQWPATLVQPVGSPLSLECTVEGTSNPNLYWYRQAAGRGLQLLFYSVGIGQISSEVPQNLSASRPQDRQFILSSKKLLLSDSGFYLCAWSVRDTPLHFGNGTRLTVT.

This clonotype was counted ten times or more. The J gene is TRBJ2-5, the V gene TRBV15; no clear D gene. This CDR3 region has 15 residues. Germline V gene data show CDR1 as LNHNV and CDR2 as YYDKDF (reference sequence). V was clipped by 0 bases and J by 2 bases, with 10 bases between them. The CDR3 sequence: CATSRDAGTQETQYF. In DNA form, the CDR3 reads TGTGCCACCAGCAGAGATGCAGGAACTCAAGAGACCCAGTACTTC.

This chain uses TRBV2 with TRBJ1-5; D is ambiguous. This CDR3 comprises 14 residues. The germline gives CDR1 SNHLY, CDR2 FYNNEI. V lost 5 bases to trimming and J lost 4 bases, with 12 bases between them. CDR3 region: CASSFPPPNQPQHF. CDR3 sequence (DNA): TGTGCCAGCAGTTTCCCCCCCCCTAATCAGCCCCAGCATTTT.

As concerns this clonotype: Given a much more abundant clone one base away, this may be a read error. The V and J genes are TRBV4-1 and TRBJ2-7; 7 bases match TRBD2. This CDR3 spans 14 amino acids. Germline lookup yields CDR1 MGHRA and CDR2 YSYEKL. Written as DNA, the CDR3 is TGCGCCAGCCGCCAAGCTTGGACTAGTGACGAGCAGTACTTC. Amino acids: CASRQAWTSDEQYF.

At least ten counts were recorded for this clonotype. The CDR3 DNA is TGCAGTGCTAGGACCCCAGGGGACAGCTATGGCTACACCTTC. Translating it yields CSARTPGDSYGYTF. The gene calls are TRBV20-1 and TRBJ1-2, with TRBD1 matching over 7 bases. With V trimmed by 3 bases and J by 4 bases, 8 bases remained unmatched. The V gene's germline CDR1 is DFQATT and CDR2 SNEGSKA (reference sequence). The length of the CDR3 is 14 residues.

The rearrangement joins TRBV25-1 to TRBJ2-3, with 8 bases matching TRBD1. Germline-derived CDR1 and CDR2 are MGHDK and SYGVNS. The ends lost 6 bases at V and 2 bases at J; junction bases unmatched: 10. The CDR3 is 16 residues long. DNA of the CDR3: TGTGCCAGCAGCACTACCGGGACAGGCTACACAGATACGCAGTATTTT. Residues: CASSTTGTGYTDTQYF.

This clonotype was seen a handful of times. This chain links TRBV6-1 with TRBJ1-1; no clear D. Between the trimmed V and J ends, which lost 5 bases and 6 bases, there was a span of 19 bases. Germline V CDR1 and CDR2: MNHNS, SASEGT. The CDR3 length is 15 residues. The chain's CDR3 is CASSYPFTVPAEAFF. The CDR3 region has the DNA TGTGCCAGCAGTTACCCGTTTACAGTCCCAGCTGAAGCTTTCTTT.

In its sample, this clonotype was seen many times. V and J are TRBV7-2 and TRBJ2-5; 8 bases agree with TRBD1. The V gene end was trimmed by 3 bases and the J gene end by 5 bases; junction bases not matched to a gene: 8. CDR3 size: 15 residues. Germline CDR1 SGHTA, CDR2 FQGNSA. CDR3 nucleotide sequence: TGTGCCAGCAGCTTGGGGCAGGGGGCGTCTGAGACCCAGTACTTC. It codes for CASSLGQGASETQYF. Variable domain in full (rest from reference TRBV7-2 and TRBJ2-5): GAGVSQSPSNKVTEKGKDVELRCDPISGHTALYWYRQSLGQGLEFLIYFQGNSAPDKSGLPSDRFSAERTGGSVSTLTIQRTQQEDSAVYLCASSLGQGASETQYFGPGTRLLVL.

The CDR3 bases are TGTGCCAGCAGCTCCTCAGGGGGCATTGCCTACAATGAGCAGTTCTTC. Translated, it gives CASSSSGGIAYNEQFF. V usage is TRBV7-2 and J usage is TRBJ2-1; 8 positions match TRBD1. CDR1 and CDR2 from the germline V gene are SGHTA and FQGNSA. After removal of 4 bases from V and 2 bases from J, the junction contained 7 bases not matched to a gene. The CDR3 loop spans 16 amino acids.

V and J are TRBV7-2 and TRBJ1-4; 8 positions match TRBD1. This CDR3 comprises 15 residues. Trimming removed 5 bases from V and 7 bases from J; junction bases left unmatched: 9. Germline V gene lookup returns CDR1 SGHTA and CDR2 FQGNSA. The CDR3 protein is CASSVGTGGREKLFF. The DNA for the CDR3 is TGTGCCAGCAGCGTTGGGACAGGAGGGCGTGAAAAACTGTTTTTT.

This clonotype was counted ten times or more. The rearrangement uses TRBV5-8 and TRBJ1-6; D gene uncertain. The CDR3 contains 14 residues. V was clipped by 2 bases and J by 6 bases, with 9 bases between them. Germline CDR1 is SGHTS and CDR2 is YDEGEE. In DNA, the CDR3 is TGTGCCAGCAGCTTACGGGCCCCTAATTCACCCCTCCACTTT. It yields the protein CASSLRAPNSPLHF.

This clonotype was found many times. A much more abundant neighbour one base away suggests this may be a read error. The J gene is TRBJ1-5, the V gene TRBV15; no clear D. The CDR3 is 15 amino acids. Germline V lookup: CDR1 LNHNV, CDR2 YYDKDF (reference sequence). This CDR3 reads CATSGDGLSNQPQHF. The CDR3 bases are TGTGCCACCAGCGGAGACGGTCTTAGCAATCAGCCCCAGCATTTT.

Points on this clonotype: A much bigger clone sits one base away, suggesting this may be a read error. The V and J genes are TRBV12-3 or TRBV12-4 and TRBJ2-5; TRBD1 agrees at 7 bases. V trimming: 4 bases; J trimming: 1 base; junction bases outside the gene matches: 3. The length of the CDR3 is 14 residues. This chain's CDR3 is CASSSTGSQETQYF. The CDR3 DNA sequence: TGTGCCAGCAGTTCGACAGGGAGCCAAGAGACCCAGTACTTC.

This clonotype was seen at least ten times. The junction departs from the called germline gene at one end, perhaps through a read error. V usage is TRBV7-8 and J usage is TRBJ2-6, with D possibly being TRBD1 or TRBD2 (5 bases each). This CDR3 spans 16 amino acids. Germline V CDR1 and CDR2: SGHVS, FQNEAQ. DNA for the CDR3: TGTGCCAGCAGCACTAGACCAGGCTCTGGGGCCAACGTCCTGATTTTC. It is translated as CASSTRPGSGANVLIF.